This T cell receptor beta chain was recovered during a study of CD8 T cells in ankylosing spondylitis. Points from the study as a whole: Some of these motif variants have turned up before, in reports on reactive arthritis synovial fluid and blood. Reported data indicate significant enrichment of disease-linked clones within matched ankylosing spondylitis synovial fluid.

This clonotype was seen many times. Its matching antigen is unknown. The authors made TCR beta libraries by quantitative 5'-RACE with molecular barcodes. MiXCR was run by TCRdb on the 5' RACE reads, yielding one entry per CDR3 protein. This sample yields 40,000 to 55,000 distinct CDR3 sequences, of which 7.4% are seen a single time; approximately 8% belongs to the top ten. This receptor was obtained from a female donor with ankylosing spondylitis or in good health (not recorded which). Sequenced material: blood, either unsorted or a sorted T cell fraction (not recorded which).

CDR3 in DNA: TGTGCCAGCAGTTCCTCGCTGGTCATCTACGAGCAGTACGTC. This encodes CASSSSLVIYEQYV. The rearrangement links TRBV28 to TRBJ2-7; D call uncertain. V dropped 4 bases and J dropped 3 bases, with 13 bases sitting between them. This CDR3 contains 14 residues. Germline V gives CDR1 MDHEN, CDR2 SYDVKM.